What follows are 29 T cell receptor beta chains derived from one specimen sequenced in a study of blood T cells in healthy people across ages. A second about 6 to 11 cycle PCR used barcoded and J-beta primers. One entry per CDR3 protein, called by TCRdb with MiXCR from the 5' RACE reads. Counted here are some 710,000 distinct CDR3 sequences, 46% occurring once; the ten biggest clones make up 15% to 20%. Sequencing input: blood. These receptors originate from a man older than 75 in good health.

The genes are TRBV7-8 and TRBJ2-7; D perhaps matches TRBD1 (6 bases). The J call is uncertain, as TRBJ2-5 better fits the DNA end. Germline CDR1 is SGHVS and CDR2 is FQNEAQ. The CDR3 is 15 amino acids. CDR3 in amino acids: CASSNPIQGLETQYF. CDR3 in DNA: TGTGCCAGCAGCAATCCCATACAGGGTTTAGAGACCCAGTACTTC.

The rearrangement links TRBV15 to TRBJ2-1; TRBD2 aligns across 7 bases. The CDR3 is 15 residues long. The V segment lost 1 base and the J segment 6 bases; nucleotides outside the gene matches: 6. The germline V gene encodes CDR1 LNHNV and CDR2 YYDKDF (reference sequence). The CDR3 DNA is TGTGCCACCAGCAGAGGGGCGGGAGTCTCCAATGAGCAGTTCTTC. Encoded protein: CATSRGAGVSNEQFF. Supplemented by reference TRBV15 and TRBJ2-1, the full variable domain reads DAMVIQNPRYQVTQFGKPVTLSCSQTLNHNVMYWYQQKSSQAPKLLFHYYDKDFNNEADTPDNFQSRRPNTSFCFLDIRSPGLGDTAMYLCATSRGAGVSNEQFFGPGTRLTVL.

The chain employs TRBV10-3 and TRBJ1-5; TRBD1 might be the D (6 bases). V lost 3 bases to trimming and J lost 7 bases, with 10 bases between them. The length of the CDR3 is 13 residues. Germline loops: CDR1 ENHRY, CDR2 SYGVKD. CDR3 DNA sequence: TGTGCCATCAGTGACGGGGGGCACCAGCCCCAGCATTTT. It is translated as CAISDGGHQPQHF.

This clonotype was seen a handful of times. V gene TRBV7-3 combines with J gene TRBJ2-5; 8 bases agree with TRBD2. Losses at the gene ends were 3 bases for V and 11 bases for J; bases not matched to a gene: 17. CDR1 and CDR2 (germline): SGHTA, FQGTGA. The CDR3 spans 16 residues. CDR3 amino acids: CASSFKLAAPSNEQYF. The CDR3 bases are TGTGCCAGCAGCTTTAAACTAGCGGCCCCTTCCAATGAGCAGTACTTC.

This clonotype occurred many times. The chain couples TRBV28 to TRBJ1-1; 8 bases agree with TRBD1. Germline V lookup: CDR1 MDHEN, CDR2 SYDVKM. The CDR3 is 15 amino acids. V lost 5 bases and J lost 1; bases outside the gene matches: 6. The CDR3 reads CASSPLGTGNTEAFF. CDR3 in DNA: TGTGCCAGCAGTCCGCTGGGGACAGGGAACACTGAAGCTTTCTTT.

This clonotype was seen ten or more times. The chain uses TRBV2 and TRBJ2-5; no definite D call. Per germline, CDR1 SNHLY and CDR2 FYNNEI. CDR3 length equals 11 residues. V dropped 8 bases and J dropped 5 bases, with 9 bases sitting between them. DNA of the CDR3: TGTGCCAGCCGGTACGGGGAGACCCAGTACTTC. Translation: CASRYGETQYF.

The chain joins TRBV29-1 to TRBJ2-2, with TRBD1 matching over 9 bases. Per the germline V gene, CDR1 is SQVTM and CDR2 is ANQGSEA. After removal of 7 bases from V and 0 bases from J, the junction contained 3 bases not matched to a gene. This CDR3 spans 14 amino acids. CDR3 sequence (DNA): TGCAGCGCTCGACAGGGGGCGAACACCGGGGAGCTGTTTTTT. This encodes CSARQGANTGELFF.

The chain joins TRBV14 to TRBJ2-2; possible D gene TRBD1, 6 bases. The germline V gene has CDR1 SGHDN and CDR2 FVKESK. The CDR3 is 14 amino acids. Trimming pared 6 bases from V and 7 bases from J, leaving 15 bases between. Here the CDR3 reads CASSPLRGGGELFF. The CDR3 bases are TGTGCCAGCAGTCCCCTCAGGGGCGGCGGGGAGCTGTTTTTT.

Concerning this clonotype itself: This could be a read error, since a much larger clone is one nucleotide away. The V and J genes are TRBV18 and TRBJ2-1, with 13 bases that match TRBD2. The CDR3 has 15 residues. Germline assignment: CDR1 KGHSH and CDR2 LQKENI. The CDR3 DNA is TGTGCCAACTCACCAAGGACTAGCGGGAGAAATGAGCAGTTCTTC. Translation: CANSPRTSGRNEQFF.

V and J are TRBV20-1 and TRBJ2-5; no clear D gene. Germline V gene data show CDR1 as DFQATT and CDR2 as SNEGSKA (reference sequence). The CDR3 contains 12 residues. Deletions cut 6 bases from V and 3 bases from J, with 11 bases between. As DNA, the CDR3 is TGCAGTGCGGCGCGTGGGGAAGAGACCCAGTACTTC. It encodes CSAARGEETQYF.

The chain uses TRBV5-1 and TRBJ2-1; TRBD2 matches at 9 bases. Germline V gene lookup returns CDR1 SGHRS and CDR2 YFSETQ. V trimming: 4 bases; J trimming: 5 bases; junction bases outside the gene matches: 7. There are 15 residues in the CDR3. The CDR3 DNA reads TGCGCCAGCAGCCTGGGAGTAGCGGGAGACAATGAGCAGTTCTTC. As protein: CASSLGVAGDNEQFF.

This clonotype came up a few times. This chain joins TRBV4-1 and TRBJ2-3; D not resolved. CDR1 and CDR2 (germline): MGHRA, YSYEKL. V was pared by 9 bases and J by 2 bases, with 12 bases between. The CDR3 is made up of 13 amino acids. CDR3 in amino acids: CASIGSYTDTQYF. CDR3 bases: TGCGCCAGTATTGGATCTTACACAGATACGCAGTATTTT.

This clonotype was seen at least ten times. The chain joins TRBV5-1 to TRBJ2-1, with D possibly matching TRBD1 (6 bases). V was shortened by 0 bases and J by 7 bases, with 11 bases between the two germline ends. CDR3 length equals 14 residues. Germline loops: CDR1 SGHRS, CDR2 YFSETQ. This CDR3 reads CASSLGNQGNEQFF. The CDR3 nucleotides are TGCGCCAGCAGCTTGGGAAATCAGGGGAATGAGCAGTTCTTC.

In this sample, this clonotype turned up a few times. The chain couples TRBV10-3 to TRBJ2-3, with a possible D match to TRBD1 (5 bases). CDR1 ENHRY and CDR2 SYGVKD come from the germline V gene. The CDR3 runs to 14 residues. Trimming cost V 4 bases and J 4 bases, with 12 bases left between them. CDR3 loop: CAISGQGGSDTQYF. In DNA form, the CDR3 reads TGTGCCATCAGTGGGCAGGGTGGGTCAGATACGCAGTATTTT.

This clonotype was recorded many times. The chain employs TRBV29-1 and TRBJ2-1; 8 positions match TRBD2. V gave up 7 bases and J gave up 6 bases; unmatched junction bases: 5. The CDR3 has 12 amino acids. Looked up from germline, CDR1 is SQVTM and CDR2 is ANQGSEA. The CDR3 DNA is TGCAGCGCATTAGGACTAGCCAATGAGCAGTTCTTC. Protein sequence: CSALGLANEQFF.

This CDR3 is CASSYLLGLGQPEQFF. CDR3 DNA sequence: TGTGCCAGCAGTTACTTGTTAGGTCTGGGCCAACCCGAGCAGTTCTTC. The chain carries TRBV6-2 or TRBV6-3 and TRBJ2-1, with D uncertain. CDR3 length equals 16 residues. Deletions cut 1 base from V and 10 bases from J, with 20 bases between. Looked up from germline, CDR1 is MNHEY and CDR2 is SVGEGT.

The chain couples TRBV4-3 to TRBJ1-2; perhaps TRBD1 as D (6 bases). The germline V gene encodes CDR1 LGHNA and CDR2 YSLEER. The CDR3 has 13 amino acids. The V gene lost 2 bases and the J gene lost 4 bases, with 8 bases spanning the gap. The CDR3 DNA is TGCGCCAGCAGCCAACCACAGGGCTATGGCTACACCTTC. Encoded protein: CASSQPQGYGYTF.

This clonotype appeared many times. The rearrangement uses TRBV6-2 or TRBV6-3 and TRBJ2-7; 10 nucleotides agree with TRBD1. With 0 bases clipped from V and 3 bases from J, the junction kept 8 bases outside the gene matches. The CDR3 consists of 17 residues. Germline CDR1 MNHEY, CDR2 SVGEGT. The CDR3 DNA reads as TGTGCCAGCAGTTACTCGCTCACGGACAGGGGGTACTACGAGCAGTACTTC. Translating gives CASSYSLTDRGYYEQYF.

Here the CDR3 reads CAISESNSPQEKQYF. The CDR3 DNA sequence: TGTGCCATCAGTGAGTCAAACAGCCCACAGGAGAAGCAGTACTTC. The J gene is TRBJ2-5, the V gene TRBV10-3, with a weak D call TRBD1 (5 bases). Germline V lookup: CDR1 ENHRY, CDR2 SYGVKD. The CDR3 sequence is 15 residues long. V was cut by 0 bases and J by 11 bases, with 19 bases left in between.

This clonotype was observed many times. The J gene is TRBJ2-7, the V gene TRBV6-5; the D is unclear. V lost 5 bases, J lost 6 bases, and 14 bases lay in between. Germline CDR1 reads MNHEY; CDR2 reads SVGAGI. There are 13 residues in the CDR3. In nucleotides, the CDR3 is TGTGCCAGCAGTGACGGTCAAGGCGGCGAGCAGTACTTC. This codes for CASSDGQGGEQYF.

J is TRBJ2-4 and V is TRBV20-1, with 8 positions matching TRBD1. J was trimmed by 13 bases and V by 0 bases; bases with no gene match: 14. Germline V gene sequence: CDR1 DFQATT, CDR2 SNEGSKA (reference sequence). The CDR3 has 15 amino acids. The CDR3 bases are TGCAGTGCTAGAGATCGGACAGGGCTCCGTAAGGAGCAGTACTTC. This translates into CSARDRTGLRKEQYF.

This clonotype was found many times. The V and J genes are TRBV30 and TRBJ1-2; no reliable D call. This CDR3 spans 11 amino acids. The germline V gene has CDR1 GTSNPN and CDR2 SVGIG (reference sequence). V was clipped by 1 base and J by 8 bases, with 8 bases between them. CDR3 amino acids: CAWSERGGYTF. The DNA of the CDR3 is TGTGCCTGGAGTGAGCGTGGGGGCTACACCTTC.

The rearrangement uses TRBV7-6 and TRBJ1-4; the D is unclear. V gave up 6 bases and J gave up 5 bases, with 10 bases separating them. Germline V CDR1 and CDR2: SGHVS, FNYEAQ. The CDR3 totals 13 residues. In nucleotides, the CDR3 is TGTGCCAGCAGGGTGAACAGCAATGAAAAACTGTTTTTT. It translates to CASRVNSNEKLFF.

CDR3 loop: CSARREGQPQHF. CDR3 nucleotides: TGCAGTGCTAGAAGGGAAGGACAGCCCCAGCATTTT. The chain has TRBV20-1 and TRBJ1-5; D is unclear. The V end lost 2 bases, the J end lost 7 bases, and 9 bases lay between the germline ends. Germline assignment: CDR1 DFQATT and CDR2 SNEGSKA (reference sequence). The CDR3 is made up of 12 amino acids.

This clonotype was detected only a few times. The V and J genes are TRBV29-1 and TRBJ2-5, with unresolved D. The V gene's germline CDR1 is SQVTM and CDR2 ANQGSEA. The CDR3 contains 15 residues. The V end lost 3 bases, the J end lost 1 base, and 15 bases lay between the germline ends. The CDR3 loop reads CSVDLWGTSQETQYF. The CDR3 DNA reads TGCAGCGTTGATTTATGGGGAACATCCCAAGAGACCCAGTACTTC.

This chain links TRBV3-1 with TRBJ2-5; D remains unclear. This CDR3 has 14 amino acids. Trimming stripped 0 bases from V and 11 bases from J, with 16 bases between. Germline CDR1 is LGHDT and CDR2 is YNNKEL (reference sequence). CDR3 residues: CASSQEVGYNEQYF. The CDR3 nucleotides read TGTGCCAGCAGCCAAGAAGTGGGGTACAATGAGCAGTACTTC.

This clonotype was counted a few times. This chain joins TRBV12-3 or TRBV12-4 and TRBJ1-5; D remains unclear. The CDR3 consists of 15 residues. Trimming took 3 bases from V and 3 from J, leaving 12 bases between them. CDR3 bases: TGTGCCAGCAGTTTGGGTGGCCAGAACAATCAGCCCCAGCATTTT. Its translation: CASSLGGQNNQPQHF.

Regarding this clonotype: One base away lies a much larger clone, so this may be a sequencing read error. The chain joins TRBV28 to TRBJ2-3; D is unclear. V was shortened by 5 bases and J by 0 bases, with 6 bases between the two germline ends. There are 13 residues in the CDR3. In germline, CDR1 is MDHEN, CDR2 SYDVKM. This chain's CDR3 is CASSALSTDTQYF. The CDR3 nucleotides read TGTGCCAGCAGTGCCCTTAGCACAGATACGCAGTATTTT.

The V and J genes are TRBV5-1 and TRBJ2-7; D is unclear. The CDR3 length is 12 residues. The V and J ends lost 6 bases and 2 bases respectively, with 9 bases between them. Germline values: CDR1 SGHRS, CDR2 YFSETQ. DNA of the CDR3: TGCGCCAGCACTTTTTATACCTACGAGCAGTACTTC. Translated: CASTFYTYEQYF.